This T cell receptor beta chain was obtained from a study of T cells expressing NK-cell markers. Each CDR3 protein gets one entry in TCRdb, which reprocessed the 5' RACE reads and gives no DNA. The sample includes fewer than 550,000 distinct CDR3 sequences. The receptor comes from a woman in her forties or fifties in good health. The sample taken for sequencing was blood T cells: a sorted CD56 or NKG2C T cell subset, CD4+ or CD8+ T cells, or bulk PBMC T cells (not recorded which).

Here the CDR3 reads CASSRDYEQYF. The chain has TRBV10-2 and TRBJ2-7. The CDR3 covers 11 residues. Germline V CDR1 and CDR2: WSHSY, SAAADI.